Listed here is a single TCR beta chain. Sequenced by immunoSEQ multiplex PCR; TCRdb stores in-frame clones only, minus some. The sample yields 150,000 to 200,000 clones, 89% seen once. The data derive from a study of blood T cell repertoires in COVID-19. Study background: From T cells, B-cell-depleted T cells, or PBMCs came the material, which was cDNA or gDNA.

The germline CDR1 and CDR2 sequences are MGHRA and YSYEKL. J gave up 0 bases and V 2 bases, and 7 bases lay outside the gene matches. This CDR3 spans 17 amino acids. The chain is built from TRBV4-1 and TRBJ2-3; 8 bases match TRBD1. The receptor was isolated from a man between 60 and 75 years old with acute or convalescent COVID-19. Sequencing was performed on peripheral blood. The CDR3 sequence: CASSQPVGTGSTDTQYF. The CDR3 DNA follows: TGCGCCAGCAGCCAACCAGTAGGGACAGGTAGCACAGATACGCAGTATTTT.